This TCR beta chain was captured by sequencing in a study of Graves' ophthalmopathy and Graves' hyperthyroidism. Per germline, CDR1 SNHLY and CDR2 FYNNEI. This CDR3 contains 13 residues. V lost 7 bases, J lost 7 bases, and 11 bases lay in between. Study-wide results and limits: Ophthalmopathy could be told apart from stable hyperthyroidism by a 13-signature model (87.88% sensitivity, about 80% specificity). The authors also found most expanded thyroid clonotypes above 0.001 frequency in blood.

As concerns this clonotype: Its specificity is unknown.

Researchers took RNA transcripts and amplified TCR beta CDR3 regions from them. HTBI primers were used in a first-round RT-PCR, which preceded a second-round multiplex PCR. TCRdb recomputed calls from the multiplex PCR reads with MiXCR, one row per CDR3 protein. The sample consists of about 740,000 distinct CDR3 sequences, about 44% of them appearing once. Sequences were obtained from peripheral blood. This chain links TRBV2 with TRBJ1-6; D gene ambiguous. This clonotype was obtained from an adult man with Graves' ophthalmopathy. CDR3 sequence: CASNPELNSPLHF. The CDR3 nucleotides are TGTGCCAGCAATCCGGAATTGAATTCACCCCTCCACTTT.